The 32 T cell receptor beta chains below were found in one sample sequenced in a study of CD8 T cells in Susac syndrome. When the RNA was reverse transcribed, random hexamers were used with an input of roughly 0.45 to 1 ug. TCRdb reanalysed the immunoSEQ multiplex PCR reads using MiXCR and keeps one entry per CDR3 protein. The table shows 110,000 or so distinct CDR3 sequences, with around 92% occurring only once. The sequencing input was CD4+ T cells from PBMCs. These receptor sequences come from a human donor with multiple sclerosis.

V gene TRBV3-1 combines with J gene TRBJ1-6; the D is unclear. Germline CDR1 and CDR2: LGHDT and YNNKEL (reference sequence). Trimming stripped 4 bases from V and 14 bases from J, with 15 bases between. The CDR3 runs 13 residues. The CDR3 region is CASSPGLISSLHF. The CDR3 coding sequence is TGTGCCAGCAGCCCTGGACTTATATCCTCCCTCCACTTT.

CDR3 loop: CASKGLTFPGNTIYF. For the CDR3, the DNA is TGTGCCAGTAAGGGTCTGACCTTCCCCGGAAACACCATATATTTT. The chain carries TRBV27 and TRBJ1-3; D remains ambiguous. Germline CDR1 is MNHEY and CDR2 is SMNVEV (reference sequence). The CDR3 extends over 15 amino acids. The V end was cut by 9 bases, the J end by 4 bases, with 19 bases between.

The genes are TRBV10-3 and TRBJ2-5; D could derive from TRBD1 or TRBD2 (5 bases each). Germline V gene sequence: CDR1 ENHRY, CDR2 SYGVKD. Between the trimmed V and J ends, which lost 2 bases and 2 bases, there was a span of 9 bases. The CDR3 extends over 14 amino acids. CDR3 amino acids: CAISEPGTQETQYF. The CDR3 bases are TGTGCCATCAGTGAGCCCGGGACGCAAGAGACCCAGTACTTC.

The genes are TRBV30 and TRBJ2-3; no clear D gene. Germline V gene lookup returns CDR1 GTSNPN and CDR2 SVGIG (reference sequence). The CDR3 extends over 14 amino acids. Trimming removed 0 bases from V and 0 bases from J, with 7 bases in between. In DNA form, the CDR3 reads TGTGCCTGGAGTGTTGGCCTTAGCACAGATACGCAGTATTTT. It translates to CAWSVGLSTDTQYF. The full variable domain, rest sourced from reference TRBV30 and TRBJ2-3, is SQTIHQWPATLVQPVGSPLSLECTVEGTSNPNLYWYRQAAGRGLQLLFYSVGIGQISSEVPQNLSASRPQDRQFILSSKKLLLSDSGFYLCAWSVGLSTDTQYFGPGTRLTVL.

This chain links TRBV7-8 with TRBJ2-3; 11 positions agree with TRBD2. Germline-derived CDR1 and CDR2 are SGHVS and FQNEAQ. The length of the CDR3 is 19 residues. With V trimmed by 5 bases and J by 4 bases, 17 bases remained unmatched. The DNA of the CDR3 is TGTGCCAGCAGCCCCCTCCTAGCGGGGGGCCCCGTAGCGCCAGATACGCAGTATTTT. It translates to CASSPLLAGGPVAPDTQYF. The full variable domain, in which reference TRBV7-8 and TRBJ2-3 provide the parts outside the CDR3, is GAGVSQSPRYKVAKRGQDVALRCDPISGHVSLFWYQQALGQGPEFLTYFQNEAQLDKSGLPSDRFFAERPEGSVSTLKIQRTQQEDSAVYLCASSPLLAGGPVAPDTQYFGPGTRLTVL.

This chain uses TRBV13 with TRBJ2-7, with TRBD2 matching over 8 bases. With 3 bases clipped from V and 3 bases from J, the junction kept 4 bases outside the gene matches. The CDR3 has 14 amino acids. Germline values: CDR1 PRHDT, CDR2 FYEKMQ (reference sequence). CDR3 residues: CASSFGRGDYEQYF. In nucleotides, the CDR3 is TGTGCCAGCAGCTTTGGGCGGGGGGACTACGAGCAGTACTTC.

V is TRBV3-1 and J is TRBJ1-3, with no clear D. The CDR3 runs 12 residues. Germline V gene lookup returns CDR1 LGHDT and CDR2 YNNKEL (reference sequence). The ends were cut back, 4 bases at V and 3 bases at J, with 4 bases in the middle. The CDR3 sequence: CASSPHGNTIYF. CDR3 nucleotides: TGTGCCAGCAGCCCGCATGGAAACACCATATATTTT.

The chain combines TRBV30 with TRBJ1-1, with D perhaps matching TRBD1 (5 bases). The CDR3 is 10 amino acids. CDR1 GTSNPN and CDR2 SVGIG come from the germline V gene (reference sequence). The CDR3 sequence: CAGRGAEAFF. DNA for the CDR3: TGTGCGGGGAGGGGAGCTGAAGCTTTCTTT.

The chain is built from TRBV19 and TRBJ2-2; D is ambiguous. V lost 7 bases to trimming and J lost 7 bases, with 19 bases between them. Germline V lookup: CDR1 LNHDA, CDR2 SQIVND (reference sequence). The CDR3 has 15 amino acids. The CDR3 is CASTLPKTFGGELFF. CDR3 in DNA: TGTGCCAGTACCTTACCTAAGACATTTGGCGGGGAGCTGTTTTTT.

The chain uses TRBV3-1 and TRBJ2-1, with no clear D. Germline lookup yields CDR1 LGHDT and CDR2 YNNKEL (reference sequence). The CDR3 covers 13 residues. Trimming shortened V by 5 bases and J by 1 base, and 6 bases separated the two germline ends. The CDR3 DNA reads as TGTGCCAGCAGCGTAGGGTCCTACAATGAGCAGTTCTTC. Translated, it gives CASSVGSYNEQFF.

The gene calls are TRBV12-3 or TRBV12-4 and TRBJ2-3; a weak D match, TRBD2 (5 bases). V lost 8 bases and J lost 6, with 18 bases in between. CDR3 length equals 14 residues. CDR3 protein: CASSQDSWADTQYF. CDR3 in DNA: TGTGCCAGCTCCCAGGACTCCTGGGCGGATACGCAGTATTTT.

This clonotype was picked up one time. The chain uses TRBV7-9 and TRBJ1-2; possibly TRBD1 for D (5 bases). Per germline, CDR1 SEHNR and CDR2 FQNEAQ (reference sequence). CDR3 size: 14 residues. V lost 2 bases, J lost 8 bases, and 15 bases lay in between. The CDR3 loop reads CASSLYRQGNGYTF. The DNA of the CDR3 is TGTGCCAGCAGCTTATATCGGCAGGGTAACGGCTACACCTTC. Full variable domain (outside the CDR3, taken from reference TRBV7-9 and TRBJ1-2): DTGVSQNPRHKITKRGQNVTFRCDPISEHNRLYWYRQTLGQGPEFLTYFQNEAQLEKSRLLSDRFSAERPKGSFSTLEIQRTEQGDSAMYLCASSLYRQGNGYTFGSGTRLTVV.

The chain employs TRBV9 and TRBJ2-1; 8 bases agree with TRBD2. Germline assignment: CDR1 SGDLS and CDR2 YYNGEE. The CDR3 totals 16 residues. The V and J ends lost 2 bases and 0 bases, in that order; junction bases with no gene match: 4. CDR3 coding DNA: TGTGCCAGCAGCGTCGGCGGGGGGCTCTCCTACAATGAGCAGTTCTTC. It yields the protein CASSVGGGLSYNEQFF.

V and J are TRBV5-1 and TRBJ1-5; D not resolved. The CDR3 runs 13 residues. Germline assignment: CDR1 SGHRS and CDR2 YFSETQ. V lost 4 bases to trimming and J lost 0 bases, with 5 bases between them. CDR3 sequence: CASSAYSNQPQHF. The DNA for the CDR3 is TGCGCCAGCAGCGCTTATAGCAATCAGCCCCAGCATTTT.

This clonotype was picked up one time. The CDR3 protein is CASSSQVATNEKLFF. DNA of the CDR3: TGTGCCAGCAGTTCACAAGTAGCAACTAATGAAAAACTGTTTTTT. The gene calls are TRBV6-5 and TRBJ1-4, with D unclear. There are 15 residues in the CDR3. Trimming took 4 bases from V and 0 from J, leaving 9 bases between them. The germline CDR1 and CDR2 sequences are MNHEY and SVGAGI.

The chain employs TRBV10-3 and TRBJ2-7; TRBD2 is a possible D gene (5 bases). Germline V gene sequence: CDR1 ENHRY, CDR2 SYGVKD. This CDR3 region has 12 residues. The V end was cut by 5 bases, the J end by 3 bases, with 8 bases between. CDR3 sequence (DNA): TGTGCCATCAGTACGGGAAGCTACGAGCAGTACTTC. Amino acid sequence: CAISTGSYEQYF.

The J gene is TRBJ2-3, the V gene TRBV12-3 or TRBV12-4; D call uncertain. V lost 3 bases, J lost 0 bases, and 4 bases lay in between. The CDR3 is 13 residues long. CDR3 bases: TGTGCCAGCAGTTTGTACAGCACAGATACGCAGTATTTT. Translation gives CASSLYSTDTQYF.

The chain employs TRBV20-1 and TRBJ2-7, with D perhaps matching TRBD2 (5 bases). The ends were cut back, 1 base at V and 5 bases at J, with 9 bases in the middle. Germline CDR1 reads DFQATT; CDR2 reads SNEGSKA (reference sequence). The CDR3 loop spans 12 amino acids. DNA of the CDR3: TGCAGTGCTAGAGTGTTCGGGAACGAGCAGTACTTC. Translating gives CSARVFGNEQYF.

This chain uses TRBV28 with TRBJ2-1; TRBD1 might be the D (6 bases). The CDR3 totals 14 residues. Germline V CDR1 and CDR2: MDHEN, SYDVKM. Trimming cost V 5 bases and J 10 bases, with 18 bases left between them. Here the CDR3 DNA reads TGTGCCAGCAGTAGGGCAGGGGCCGCCGAGGAGCAGTTCTTC. Amino acid sequence: CASSRAGAAEEQFF.

This chain's CDR3 is CASSLADQQYF. The CDR3 DNA is TGCGCCAGCAGCTTGGCCGATCAACAGTACTTC. The J gene is TRBJ2-7, the V gene TRBV5-1; D call uncertain. The length of the CDR3 is 11 residues. CDR1 and CDR2 (germline): SGHRS, YFSETQ. Trimming shortened V by 0 bases and J by 10 bases, and 8 bases separated the two germline ends.

This chain links TRBV20-1 with TRBJ2-2; 7 bases line up with TRBD1. Germline assignment: CDR1 DFQATT and CDR2 SNEGSKA (reference sequence). V trimming: 3 bases; J trimming: 0 bases; junction bases outside the gene matches: 1. CDR3 length: 14 residues. The CDR3 DNA is TGCAGTGCTAGCCAGGGGGCGAACACCGGGGAGCTGTTTTTT. Translation: CSASQGANTGELFF.

The rearrangement links TRBV3-1 to TRBJ2-2; D possibly corresponds to TRBD1 (6 bases). Germline CDR1 reads LGHDT; CDR2 reads YNNKEL (reference sequence). The CDR3 consists of 17 residues. V shed 4 bases and J shed 0 bases, with 15 bases lying between them. CDR3 residues: CASSPLQGRPNTGELFF. CDR3 DNA: TGTGCCAGCAGCCCCCTCCAGGGGCGCCCGAACACCGGGGAGCTGTTTTTT.

V usage is TRBV19 and J usage is TRBJ1-2, with TRBD1 identical over 10 bases. J was trimmed by 8 bases and V by 5 bases; bases with no gene match: 14. The CDR3 consists of 16 residues. Germline V gene sequence: CDR1 LNHDA, CDR2 SQIVND (reference sequence). CDR3 residues: CASSARPGQGTVGYTF. In nucleotides, the CDR3 is TGTGCCAGTAGTGCCCGGCCGGGACAGGGGACGGTGGGCTACACCTTC.

The chain recombines TRBV3-1 with TRBJ1-1, with D uncertain. The germline gives CDR1 LGHDT, CDR2 YNNKEL (reference sequence). V lost 1 base and J 4 bases, leaving 7 bases between the germline ends. This CDR3 spans 13 amino acids. CDR3 region: CASSQGEGTEAFF. In nucleotides, the CDR3 is TGTGCCAGCAGCCAAGGAGAGGGCACTGAAGCTTTCTTT.

V is TRBV6-5 and J is TRBJ1-1; D remains ambiguous. CDR1 is MNHEY, CDR2 SVGAGI, per germline. CDR3 length: 13 residues. Trimming cost V 2 bases and J 1 base, with 5 bases left between them. This CDR3 is CASSYGRNTEAFF. DNA of the CDR3: TGTGCCAGCAGTTACGGACGGAACACTGAAGCTTTCTTT.

Here the CDR3 reads CASSGRGGLGTEAFF. The CDR3 DNA reads as TGTGCCAGCAGTGGGAGAGGGGGGCTCGGTACTGAAGCTTTCTTT. V gene TRBV6-2 or TRBV6-3 combines with J gene TRBJ1-1, with a tentative D call TRBD1 (6 bases). This CDR3 is built from 15 residues. The V end was cut by 5 bases, the J end by 5 bases, with 18 bases between. CDR1 is MNHEY and CDR2 is SVGEGT in the germline V gene.

The chain uses TRBV29-1 and TRBJ1-2; D remains unclear. The length of the CDR3 is 13 residues. V lost 7 bases, J lost 0 bases, and 12 bases lay in between. The germline gives CDR1 SQVTM, CDR2 ANQGSEA. The chain's CDR3 is CSATSGANYGYTF. CDR3 DNA sequence: TGCAGCGCCACCTCCGGGGCTAACTATGGCTACACCTTC.

This sequence joins TRBV4-1 and TRBJ1-1; D is undetermined. Per germline, CDR1 MGHRA and CDR2 YSYEKL. The CDR3 covers 15 residues. Trimming removed 0 bases from V and 3 bases from J, with 11 bases in between. The CDR3 nucleotides are TGCGCCAGCAGCCAAGACTCCCACTCGGACACTGAAGCTTTCTTT. It encodes CASSQDSHSDTEAFF.

The V call is TRBV30, the J call TRBJ2-1; no definite D call. The CDR3 is made up of 15 amino acids. V was clipped by 2 bases and J by 6 bases, with 17 bases between them. Germline V CDR1 and CDR2: GTSNPN, SVGIG (reference sequence). CDR3 coding DNA: TGTGCCTGGAGTCCCAGCGTGACTTCTGGCAATGAGCAGTTCTTC. Its protein is CAWSPSVTSGNEQFF.

The gene calls are TRBV2 and TRBJ1-6; D possibly corresponds to TRBD1 (5 bases). The CDR3 length is 16 residues. Per germline, CDR1 SNHLY and CDR2 FYNNEI. Trimming pared 6 bases from V and 5 bases from J, leaving 17 bases between. The CDR3 is CASREQAGSNNSPLHF. Here the CDR3 DNA reads TGTGCCAGCAGGGAGCAGGCAGGGTCAAATAATTCACCCCTCCACTTT.

The chain employs TRBV19 and TRBJ2-7, with D uncertain. The germline V and J ends were trimmed by 5 bases and 2 bases, with 13 bases remaining between them. The CDR3 has 14 residues. Germline V lookup: CDR1 LNHDA, CDR2 SQIVND (reference sequence). Written as DNA, the CDR3 is TGTGCCAGTAGTCCCCTGACTGGTACCTACGAGCAGTACTTC. Translating it yields CASSPLTGTYEQYF.

This chain connects TRBV30 to TRBJ1-1, with D perhaps TRBD1 (6 bases). Trimming took off 5 bases at V and 8 bases at J, with 12 bases between the two ends. The CDR3 has 11 amino acids. In germline, CDR1 is GTSNPN, CDR2 SVGIG (reference sequence). CDR3 in DNA: TGTGCCTGGGGGGGCAGGGGCGAAGCTTTCTTT. This translates into CAWGGRGEAFF.